The 10 T cell receptor beta chains reported below all come from one sample, sequenced in a study of blood T cell repertoires in COVID-19. Sequencing used immunoSEQ multiplex PCR; TCRdb keeps in-frame clones, though not all of them. The table records 45,000 to 50,000 clones, 70% to 90% of them present only once. Sequencing was carried out using peripheral blood. Source of these receptors: an elderly woman with COVID-19, enrolled during active disease.

The chain carries TRBV18 and TRBJ2-3, with TRBD2 matching over 9 bases. This CDR3 is built from 17 residues. Trimming removed 2 bases from V and 5 bases from J; junction bases left unmatched: 11. Germline V gene lookup returns CDR1 KGHSH and CDR2 LQKENI. The CDR3 DNA follows: TGTGCCAGCTCACCATCCAGGGCGGGGGGGCCCGGAGATACGCAGTATTTT. It is translated as CASSPSRAGGPGDTQYF.

In this sample, this clone turned up once. V usage is TRBV20-1 and J usage is TRBJ1-3; TRBD1 might be the D (5 bases). V lost 3 bases, J lost 0 bases, and 18 bases lay in between. CDR3 length equals 17 residues. Germline CDR1 reads DFQATT; CDR2 reads SNEGSKA (reference sequence). CDR3 DNA: TGCAGTGCTAGTTTAGCGGGGCAGCTACCCTCTGGAAACACCATATATTTT. It specifies CSASLAGQLPSGNTIYF.

This clone was recorded once. This chain links TRBV7-3 with TRBJ2-2, with D uncertain. The ends were cut back, 1 base at V and 3 bases at J, with 6 bases in the middle. The CDR3 loop spans 14 amino acids. Germline V gene lookup returns CDR1 SGHTA and CDR2 FQGTGA. Written as DNA, the CDR3 is TGTGCCAGCAGCTTAAATATCTACACCGGGGAGCTGTTTTTT. Protein sequence: CASSLNIYTGELFF. Full variable domain (outside the CDR3, taken from reference TRBV7-3 and TRBJ2-2): GAGVSQTPSNKVTEKGKYVELRCDPISGHTALYWYRQSLGQGPEFLIYFQGTGAADDSGLPNDRFFAVRPEGSVSTLKIQRTERGDSAVYLCASSLNIYTGELFFGEGSRLTVL.

This clone was observed a few times. The CDR3 DNA reads as TGTGCCAGCAGTGGAAAGGGCGGGGGAACCTACGAGCAGTACTTC. It codes for CASSGKGGGTYEQYF. The chain couples TRBV2 to TRBJ2-7; 7 nucleotides match TRBD2. The trim removed 4 bases at V and 2 bases at J, leaving 8 bases unmatched. The CDR3 spans 15 residues. Germline CDR1 and CDR2: SNHLY and FYNNEI.

CDR3 in DNA: TGTGCCACCAGTGACCCTTCGCGGAACTATGGCTACACCTTC. Its protein is CATSDPSRNYGYTF. The chain combines TRBV24-1 with TRBJ1-2; D unresolved. There are 14 residues in the CDR3. Deletions cut 4 bases from V and 2 bases from J, with 10 bases between. Germline CDR1 KGHDR, CDR2 SFDVKD.

CDR3 sequence (DNA): TGTGCCAGCAGCCAAGAAAGTAAGGACTACTATGGCTACACCTTC. Translated, it gives CASSQESKDYYGYTF. V usage is TRBV4-2 and J usage is TRBJ1-2; unclear D gene. This CDR3 contains 15 residues. CDR1 and CDR2 (germline): LGHNA, YNFKEQ. Trimming cost V 0 bases and J 3 bases, with 11 bases left between them.

The chain uses TRBV4-1 and TRBJ2-7; TRBD1 might be the D (5 bases). Germline V gene lookup returns CDR1 MGHRA and CDR2 YSYEKL. This CDR3 has 16 residues. V was pared by 2 bases and J by 3 bases, with 17 bases between. The chain's CDR3 is CASSQSTGAILYEQYF. The CDR3 coding sequence is TGCGCCAGCAGCCAATCTACAGGCGCAATCCTCTACGAGCAGTACTTC.

The rearrangement links TRBV27 to TRBJ1-5, with 11 bases matching TRBD1. V gave up 5 bases and J gave up 5 bases; unmatched junction bases: 8. The CDR3 totals 16 residues. Germline V CDR1 and CDR2: MNHEY, SMNVEV (reference sequence). The chain's CDR3 is CASSPTGTGGYQPQHF. In nucleotides, the CDR3 is TGTGCCAGCAGTCCAACCGGGACAGGGGGGTATCAGCCCCAGCATTTT.

The chain combines TRBV25-1 with TRBJ1-1, with no clear D. V gave up 6 bases and J gave up 3 bases, with 11 bases separating them. The germline gives CDR1 MGHDK, CDR2 SYGVNS. The CDR3 sequence is 13 residues long. The CDR3 nucleotides read TGTGCCAGCAGCTCCCACGCGGACACTGAAGCTTTCTTT. Amino acid sequence: CASSSHADTEAFF.

The V call is TRBV3-1 (or the pseudogene TRBV3-2), the J call TRBJ2-7; D is ambiguous. The CDR3 covers 13 residues. Germline CDR1 and CDR2: LGHDT and YNNKEL (reference sequence). V lost 1 base and J 2 bases, leaving 6 bases between the germline ends. CDR3 sequence: CASSQGEAYEQYF. For the CDR3, the DNA is TGTGCCAGCAGCCAAGGAGAGGCCTACGAGCAGTACTTC.